The 31 T cell receptor beta chains given below trace back to one sample, sequenced in a study of vaccination effects on CD4 cells after COVID-19. No antigen has been assigned to these receptors. Following an approximately eleven-day culture, CD4+ T cells were purified. This table comes from immunoSEQ multiplex PCR, and its TCRdb copy is limited to in-frame clones, with some not included. This sample has 50,000 to 75,000 clones, with about 83% found just once. The sample consisted of CD4+ T cells from PBMCs cultured without peptide, taken before COVID-19 vaccination. Every receptor here comes from a human donor who received a COVID-19 vaccine.

The rearrangement joins TRBV2 to TRBJ2-2; 13 nucleotides agree with TRBD2. Unmatched junction bases numbered 11, after V lost 6 bases and J lost 4 bases. Germline CDR1 SNHLY, CDR2 FYNNEI. CDR3 length: 18 residues. This CDR3 is CASSQRLAGGWVTGELFF. The CDR3 DNA reads TGTGCCAGCAGCCAACGACTAGCGGGGGGATGGGTCACCGGGGAGCTGTTTTTT.

V and J are TRBV4-3 and TRBJ2-5; D remains ambiguous. Per the germline V gene, CDR1 is LGHNA and CDR2 is YSLEER. Trimming pared 1 base from V and 0 bases from J, leaving 6 bases between. The CDR3 contains 14 residues. As DNA, the CDR3 is TGCGCCAGCAGCCAAGTAAGGTACCAAGAGACCCAGTACTTC. This translates into CASSQVRYQETQYF.

J is TRBJ1-6 and V is TRBV3-1 (or the pseudogene TRBV3-2), with 8 nucleotides matching TRBD1. Trimming removed 4 bases from V and 3 bases from J; junction bases left unmatched: 5. CDR1 is LGHDT, CDR2 YNNKEL, per germline (reference sequence). The CDR3 totals 16 residues. The CDR3 protein is CASSLDDRGYNSPLHF. The CDR3 DNA follows: TGTGCCAGCAGCCTAGACGACAGGGGCTATAATTCACCCCTCCACTTT.

V usage is TRBV11-2 and J usage is TRBJ2-7, with D tentatively TRBD1 (5 bases). Germline V gene data show CDR1 as SGHAT and CDR2 as FQNNGV. V was trimmed by 6 bases and J by 3 bases, leaving 9 bases between them. The CDR3 is 12 amino acids. The CDR3 sequence is CASRVTDYEQYV. CDR3 DNA sequence: TGTGCCAGCAGAGTGACAGACTACGAGCAGTACGTC.

This chain joins TRBV6-1 and TRBJ1-5, with D unresolved. Germline V gene lookup returns CDR1 MNHNS and CDR2 SASEGT. V dropped 3 bases and J dropped 0 bases, with 3 bases sitting between them. The CDR3 is made up of 13 amino acids. The CDR3 is CASSDGSNQPQHF. The CDR3 nucleotides read TGTGCCAGCAGTGATGGTAGCAATCAGCCCCAGCATTTT.

V and J are TRBV5-1 and TRBJ2-5; 12 nucleotides align to TRBD2. CDR3 length: 16 residues. Losses at the gene ends were 0 bases for V and 2 bases for J; bases not matched to a gene: 2. Germline V lookup: CDR1 SGHRS, CDR2 YFSETQ. The CDR3 bases are TGCGCCAGCAGCTTGGCCGGGACTAGCGGGCAAGAGACCCAGTACTTC. Translated, it gives CASSLAGTSGQETQYF.

The chain carries TRBV5-1 and TRBJ1-1; the D is unclear. The germline gives CDR1 SGHRS, CDR2 YFSETQ. CDR3 length: 13 residues. With 5 bases removed from V and 1 base from J, the gap between germline ends came to 9 bases. As DNA, the CDR3 is TGCGCCAGCAGACATTATGAGAACACTGAAGCTTTCTTT. It is translated as CASRHYENTEAFF.

The chain is built from TRBV28 and TRBJ2-1, with 11 bases that match TRBD2. CDR1 and CDR2 (germline): MDHEN, SYDVKM. The ends lost 3 bases at V and 4 bases at J; junction bases unmatched: 5. The CDR3 spans 16 residues. CDR3 in amino acids: CASSFLAGGLYNEQFF. The CDR3 DNA follows: TGTGCCAGCAGTTTTCTAGCGGGGGGCCTTTACAATGAGCAGTTCTTC.

The gene calls are TRBV7-9 and TRBJ2-2; D may be TRBD1 (6 bases). Germline assignment: CDR1 SEHNR and CDR2 FQNEAQ (reference sequence). The V and J ends lost 7 bases and 1 base respectively, with 13 bases between them. This CDR3 is built from 15 residues. CDR3 loop: CASKGGGLNTGELFF. The DNA for the CDR3 is TGTGCCAGCAAAGGTGGGGGCTTGAACACCGGGGAGCTGTTTTTT.

The chain is built from TRBV19 and TRBJ2-7, with a possible D match to TRBD2 (6 bases). The CDR3 covers 13 residues. Deletions cut 5 bases from V and 6 bases from J, with 14 bases between. CDR1 is LNHDA, CDR2 SQIVND, per germline (reference sequence). Written as DNA, the CDR3 is TGTGCCAGTAGTCGCGGCGGGGCTGGCGAGCAGTACGTC. It encodes CASSRGGAGEQYV.

J is TRBJ2-6 and V is TRBV30; the D is unclear. Germline loops: CDR1 GTSNPN, CDR2 SVGIG (reference sequence). The length of the CDR3 is 17 residues. V lost 3 bases and J lost 0, with 15 bases in between. CDR3 bases: TGTGCCTGGAGGGGAACCCCAAGTTACTCTGGGGCCAACGTCCTGACTTTC. Its protein product is CAWRGTPSYSGANVLTF.

The chain employs TRBV6-5 and TRBJ1-4; no definite D call. The CDR3 is 13 residues long. Germline V gives CDR1 MNHEY, CDR2 SVGAGI. The V end was cut by 5 bases, the J end by 8 bases, with 12 bases between. The CDR3 spells CASSNPSREKLFF. CDR3 DNA sequence: TGTGCCAGCAGTAACCCGTCGAGGGAAAAACTGTTTTTT.

The V call is TRBV5-6, the J call TRBJ2-1, with TRBD2 identical over 15 bases. The CDR3 length is 14 residues. Germline CDR1 SGHDT, CDR2 YYEEEE. Losses at the gene ends were 7 bases for V and 10 bases for J; bases not matched to a gene: 6. The chain's CDR3 is CASGLAGGSSEQFF. The CDR3, as DNA: TGTGCCAGCGGACTAGCGGGGGGGTCCTCCGAGCAGTTCTTC.

The genes are TRBV5-1 and TRBJ2-1; either TRBD1 or TRBD2 may fit D (6 bases each). V lost 6 bases to trimming and J lost 8 bases, with 12 bases between them. The germline V gene encodes CDR1 SGHRS and CDR2 YFSETQ. The CDR3 covers 12 residues. The CDR3: CASTRGQDEQFF. CDR3 bases: TGCGCCAGCACCCGGGGGCAGGATGAGCAGTTCTTC.

The chain uses TRBV19 and TRBJ1-4, with a weak D call TRBD1 (5 bases). V was trimmed by 6 bases and J by 0 bases, leaving 20 bases between them. CDR1 is LNHDA and CDR2 is SQIVND in the germline V gene (reference sequence). This CDR3 is built from 18 residues. This CDR3 reads CASSTRPPRGTTNEKLFF. The CDR3 coding sequence is TGTGCCAGTAGCACCAGGCCCCCTCGGGGCACAACTAATGAAAAACTGTTTTTT.

This clone was picked up a small number of times. This chain uses TRBV10-1 with TRBJ2-1; TRBD2 matches 8 bases. Germline CDR1 WNHNN, CDR2 SYGVQD (reference sequence). V trimming: 4 bases; J trimming: 0 bases; junction bases outside the gene matches: 11. The CDR3 spans 18 residues. The CDR3 DNA sequence: TGCGCCAGCAGTGGGGGTGTCGGGGGGGGCCCCTCCTACAATGAGCAGTTCTTC. This sequence encodes CASSGGVGGGPSYNEQFF.

The J gene is TRBJ2-2, the V gene TRBV11-2; D gene uncertain. In germline, CDR1 is SGHAT, CDR2 FQNNGV. The CDR3 is 15 amino acids. Trimming shortened V by 5 bases and J by 7 bases, and 17 bases separated the two germline ends. CDR3 amino acids: CASSTRSLLRGELFF. CDR3 nucleotide sequence: TGTGCCAGCAGCACCCGGAGCCTCCTACGCGGGGAGCTGTTTTTT.

The chain uses TRBV5-1 and TRBJ2-7, with 7 positions matching TRBD1. Germline trimming cut 4 bases from V and 0 bases from J; bases unmatched to any gene: 7. This CDR3 is 15 amino acids long. The germline V gene encodes CDR1 SGHRS and CDR2 YFSETQ. The CDR3 protein is CASSTRTGTSYEQYV. The CDR3 coding sequence is TGCGCCAGCAGCACCCGGACAGGAACCTCCTACGAGCAGTACGTC.

A single count supports this clone. The chain couples TRBV6-5 to TRBJ2-2; D is ambiguous. Germline CDR1 reads MNHEY; CDR2 reads SVGAGI. The CDR3 is 15 amino acids. The V end lost 6 bases, the J end lost 7 bases, and 18 bases lay between the germline ends. The CDR3 loop reads CASSNSLGSSGELFF. The CDR3 coding sequence is TGTGCCAGCAGCAACTCGTTGGGTTCTAGCGGGGAGCTGTTTTTT.

The chain links TRBV19 to TRBJ2-1; tentative D call: TRBD2 (5 bases). V was pared by 3 bases and J by 0 bases, with 12 bases between. CDR3 length: 16 residues. From germline, CDR1 is LNHDA and CDR2 SQIVND (reference sequence). The CDR3 DNA follows: TGTGCCAGTAGTATTCCGAGCGGAGGCTCCTACAATGAGCAGTTCTTC. Translated: CASSIPSGGSYNEQFF.

The chain combines TRBV5-4 with TRBJ1-1, with 8 bases that match TRBD1. The ends lost 3 bases at V and 7 bases at J; junction bases unmatched: 11. This CDR3 region has 15 residues. CDR1 is SGHNT, CDR2 YYREEE, per germline (reference sequence). DNA of the CDR3: TGTGCCAGCAGCTCCTCTGACAGGGGAGATTTTGAAGCTTTCTTT. The encoded protein is CASSSSDRGDFEAFF. Full variable domain (missing parts from reference TRBV5-4 and TRBJ1-1): ETGVTQSPTHLIKTRGQQVTLRCSSQSGHNTVSWYQQALGQGPQFIFQYYREEENGRGNFPPRFSGLQFPNYSSELNVNALELDDSALYLCASSSSDRGDFEAFFGQGTRLTVV.

This clone was counted between two and nine times. This chain links TRBV5-8 with TRBJ2-3; a possible D gene is TRBD2 (6 bases). Germline CDR1 and CDR2: SGHTS and YDEGEE. With 5 bases removed from V and 0 bases from J, the gap between germline ends came to 13 bases. The CDR3 sequence is 15 residues long. The CDR3 region is CASRTGLTSTDTQYF. CDR3 DNA: TGTGCCAGCAGAACGGGACTCACTAGCACAGATACGCAGTATTTT.

The table lists this clone with a few counts. V is TRBV2 and J is TRBJ1-6; unclear D gene. V gave up 10 bases and J gave up 8 bases, with 18 bases separating them. This CDR3 comprises 14 residues. Germline assignment: CDR1 SNHLY and CDR2 FYNNEI. The CDR3 loop is CATRGVIGDSPLHF. In DNA form, the CDR3 reads TGTGCCACCCGGGGAGTAATAGGAGATTCACCCCTCCACTTT.

The V gene is TRBV5-1, the J gene TRBJ2-3; D not resolved. The CDR3 has 15 amino acids. V lost 5 bases, J lost 0 bases, and 13 bases lay in between. In germline, CDR1 is SGHRS, CDR2 YFSETQ. The CDR3 DNA follows: TGCGCCAGCAGGGCCTGGACGGGTAGCACAGATACGCAGTATTTT. It codes for CASRAWTGSTDTQYF.

The rearrangement joins TRBV2 to TRBJ2-1, with D possibly being TRBD2 (7 bases). V was trimmed by 4 bases and J by 8 bases, leaving 15 bases between them. The CDR3 covers 14 residues. Germline assignment: CDR1 SNHLY and CDR2 FYNNEI. This CDR3 is CASSVWRGRDEQFF. In nucleotides, the CDR3 is TGTGCCAGCAGTGTGTGGCGGGGGCGAGATGAGCAGTTCTTC.

This sequence joins TRBV6-4 and TRBJ2-1, with D hard to call. Germline V gives CDR1 MRHNA, CDR2 SNTAGT. Trimming removed 5 bases at V and 1 base at J, with 9 bases between. The CDR3 spans 14 residues. The CDR3 sequence: CASSLDWSYNEQFF. The CDR3 nucleotides read TGTGCCAGCAGTCTGGATTGGTCCTACAATGAGCAGTTCTTC.

The rearrangement joins TRBV7-2 to TRBJ1-1, with a possible D match to TRBD1 (6 bases). V lost 6 bases and J lost 4, with 21 bases in between. Germline V gene lookup returns CDR1 SGHTA and CDR2 FQGNSA. This CDR3 is built from 16 residues. The CDR3 region is CASRAGGARYSTEAFF. The DNA of the CDR3 is TGTGCCAGCAGGGCCGGGGGGGCGCGATATAGCACTGAAGCTTTCTTT.

The rearrangement joins TRBV20-1 to TRBJ2-2; 11 bases are shared with TRBD1. CDR1 is DFQATT and CDR2 is SNEGSKA in the germline V gene (reference sequence). The J segment lost 7 bases and the V segment lost 3 bases, leaving 4 bases of the junction unmatched. CDR3 length equals 14 residues. CDR3 DNA sequence: TGCAGTGCTAGTGCGGGACAGGGGGTCGGGGAGCTGTTTTTT. Translating it yields CSASAGQGVGELFF.

This clone was seen a few times. The gene calls are TRBV30 and TRBJ1-3; D is ambiguous. Germline V gene sequence: CDR1 GTSNPN, CDR2 SVGIG (reference sequence). This CDR3 region has 12 residues. Trimming took 0 bases from V and 4 from J, leaving 4 bases between them. This CDR3 is CAWSVSGNTIYF. The CDR3 region has the DNA TGTGCCTGGAGTGTGTCGGGAAACACCATATATTTT.

The chain joins TRBV10-1 to TRBJ1-4; D remains ambiguous. The germline gives CDR1 WNHNN, CDR2 SYGVQD (reference sequence). This CDR3 region has 14 residues. V lost 3 bases and J lost 8, with 13 bases in between. In DNA, the CDR3 is TGCGCCAGCAGTGAAGGGAAGCCGGGGGAAAAACTGTTTTTT. It codes for CASSEGKPGEKLFF.

Here the CDR3 reads CASSLIAPNYGYTF. The CDR3 nucleotides read TGTGCCAGCAGTTTGATAGCCCCTAACTATGGCTACACCTTC. The V call is TRBV28, the J call TRBJ1-2, with no clear D. The germline V gene has CDR1 MDHEN and CDR2 SYDVKM. The CDR3 runs to 14 residues. V was pared by 3 bases and J by 0 bases, with 8 bases between.